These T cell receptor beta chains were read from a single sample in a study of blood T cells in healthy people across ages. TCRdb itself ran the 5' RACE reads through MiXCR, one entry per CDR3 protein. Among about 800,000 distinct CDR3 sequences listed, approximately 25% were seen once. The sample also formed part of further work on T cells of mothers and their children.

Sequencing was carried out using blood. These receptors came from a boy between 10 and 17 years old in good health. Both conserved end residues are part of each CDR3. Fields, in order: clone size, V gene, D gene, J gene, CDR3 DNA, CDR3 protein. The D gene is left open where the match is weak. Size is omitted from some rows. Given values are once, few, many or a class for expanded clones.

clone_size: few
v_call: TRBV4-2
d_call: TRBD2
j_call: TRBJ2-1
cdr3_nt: TGTGCCAGCGGCCGGAGCTTGGCAGCGGGAGAATCCTCCTACAATGAGCAGTTCTTC
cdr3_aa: CASGRSLAAGESSYNEQFF

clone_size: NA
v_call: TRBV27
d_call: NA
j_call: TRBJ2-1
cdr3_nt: TGTGCCAGCAGTATGGGGCGGCAGGCCAACAATGAGCAGTTCTTC
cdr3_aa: CASSMGRQANNEQFF

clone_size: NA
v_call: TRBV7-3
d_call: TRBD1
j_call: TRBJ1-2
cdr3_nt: TGTGCCAGCAGCCCGGGACAGGCCCCTAACTATGGCTACACCTTC
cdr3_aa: CASSPGQAPNYGYTF

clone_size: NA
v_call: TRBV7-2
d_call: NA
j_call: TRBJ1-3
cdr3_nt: TGTGCCAGCAGCTTAGTTTGGGAAAACACCATATATTTT
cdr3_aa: CASSLVWENTIYF

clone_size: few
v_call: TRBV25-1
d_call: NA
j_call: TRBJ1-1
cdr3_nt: TGTGCCAGCAGTGAATTCGCGTGGGCGACTGAAGCTTTCTTT
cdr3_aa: CASSEFAWATEAFF

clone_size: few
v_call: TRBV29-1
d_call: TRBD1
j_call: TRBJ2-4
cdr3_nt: TGCAGCGTTGGAACAGGGGGTGAAAACATTCAGTACTTC
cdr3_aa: CSVGTGGENIQYF

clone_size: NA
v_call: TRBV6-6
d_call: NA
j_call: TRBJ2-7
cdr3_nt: TGTGCCAGCACCCCAGGGTTCTTCTACGGGCAGTACTTC
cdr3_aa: CASTPGFFYGQYF

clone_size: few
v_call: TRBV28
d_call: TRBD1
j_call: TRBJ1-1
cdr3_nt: TGTGCCAGCAGTTTCCCCTGGACAGGGGCGAACACTGAAGCTTTCTTT
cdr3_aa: CASSFPWTGANTEAFF

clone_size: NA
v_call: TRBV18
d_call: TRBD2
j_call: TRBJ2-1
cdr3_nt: TGTGCCAGCTCACCGGGGACTAGGGATTGGGAGCAGTTCTTC
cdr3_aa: CASSPGTRDWEQFF

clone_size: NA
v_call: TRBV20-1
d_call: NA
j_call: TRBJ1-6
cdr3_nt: TGCAGTGCTAGAGATTTCTTAAATAATTCACCCCTCCACTTT
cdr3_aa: CSARDFLNNSPLHF

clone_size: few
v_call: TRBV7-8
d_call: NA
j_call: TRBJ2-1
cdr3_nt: TGTGCCAGCAGCTTAGCGGAGGTCTACAATGAGCAGTTCTTC
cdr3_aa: CASSLAEVYNEQFF

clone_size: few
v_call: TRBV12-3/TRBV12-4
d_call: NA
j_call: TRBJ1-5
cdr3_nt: TGTGCCAGCAGTTTTTCAGGGACCCCCCATCAGCCCCAGCATTTT
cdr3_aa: CASSFSGTPHQPQHF

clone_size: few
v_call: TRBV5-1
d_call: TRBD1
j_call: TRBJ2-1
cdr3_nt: TGCGCCAGCAGCTTGGAGGGACAGGGCTACAATGAGCAGTTCTTC
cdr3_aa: CASSLEGQGYNEQFF

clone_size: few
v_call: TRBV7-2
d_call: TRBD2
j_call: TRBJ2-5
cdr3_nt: TGTGCCAGCAGCCAGGCCCCCTATCGGGGGGGAGGCGAGACCCAGTACTTC
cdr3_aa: CASSQAPYRGGGETQYF

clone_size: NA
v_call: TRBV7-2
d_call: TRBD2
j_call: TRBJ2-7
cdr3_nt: TGTGCCAGCAGCTCCCCCCCTTGGGCTAGCGGGACTTACGAGCAGTACTTC
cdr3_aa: CASSSPPWASGTYEQYF

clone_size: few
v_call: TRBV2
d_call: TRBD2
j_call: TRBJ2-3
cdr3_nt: TGTGCCAGCAGGGCCCCGGGAGGCATAGATACGCAGTATTTT
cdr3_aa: CASRAPGGIDTQYF

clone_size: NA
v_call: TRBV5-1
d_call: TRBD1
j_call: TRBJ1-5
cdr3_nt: TGCGCCAGCAGCCCCGGACAGGGAAACAATCAGCCCCAGCATTTT
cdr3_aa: CASSPGQGNNQPQHF

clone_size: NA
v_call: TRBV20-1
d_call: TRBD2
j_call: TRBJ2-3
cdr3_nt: TGCAGTGCTACCGGGACTAGTGATACAGATACGCAGTATTTT
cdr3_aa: CSATGTSDTDTQYF

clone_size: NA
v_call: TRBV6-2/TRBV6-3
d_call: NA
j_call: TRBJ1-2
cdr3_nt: TGTGCCAGCACTAACAGCGTCCCCTATGGCTACACCTTC
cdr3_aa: CASTNSVPYGYTF

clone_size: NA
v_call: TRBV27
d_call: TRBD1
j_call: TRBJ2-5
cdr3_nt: TGTGCCAGCGGTCCTTGGACAGGGGTACGGGAGACCCAGTACTTC
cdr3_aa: CASGPWTGVRETQYF

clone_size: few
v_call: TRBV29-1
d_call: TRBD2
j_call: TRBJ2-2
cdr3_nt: TGCAGCGTTGAGCTACGACTAGCGGGGGGCTATAACGCCGGGGAGCTGTTTTTT
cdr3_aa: CSVELRLAGGYNAGELFF

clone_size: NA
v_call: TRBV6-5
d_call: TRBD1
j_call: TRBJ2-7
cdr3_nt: TGTGCCAGCAGTTACGAGGGACAGGGGGCGCGAGAGCAGTACTTC
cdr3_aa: CASSYEGQGAREQYF

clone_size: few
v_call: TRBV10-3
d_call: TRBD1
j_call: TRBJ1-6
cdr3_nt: TGTGCCATCAGTGATGACAGGGGCACAAATTCACCCCTCCACTTT
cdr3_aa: CAISDDRGTNSPLHF

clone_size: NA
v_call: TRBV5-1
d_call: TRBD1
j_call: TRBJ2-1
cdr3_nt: TGCGCCAGCAGCGCCCGACAGGGAAATGAGCAGTTCTTC
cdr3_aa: CASSARQGNEQFF

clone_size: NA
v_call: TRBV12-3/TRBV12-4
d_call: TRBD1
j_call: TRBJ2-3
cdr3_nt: TGTGCCAGCAGTACCCGGGACAGCGCTATCCAGACATCGGATACGCAGTATTTT
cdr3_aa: CASSTRDSAIQTSDTQYF

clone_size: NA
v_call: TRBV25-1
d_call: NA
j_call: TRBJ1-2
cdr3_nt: TGTGCCAGCAGTGAAGTTGACAGCCTAATCTATGGCTACACCTTC
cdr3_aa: CASSEVDSLIYGYTF

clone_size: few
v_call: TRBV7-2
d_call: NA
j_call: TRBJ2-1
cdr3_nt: TGTGCCAGCAGCTTAGTCGGGGGATCGACATATGAGCAGTTCTTC
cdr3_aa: CASSLVGGSTYEQFF

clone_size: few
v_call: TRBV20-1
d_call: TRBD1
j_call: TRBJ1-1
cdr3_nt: TGCAGTGCGAAGCCGGGACAGGGTGGTGGTTACACTGAAGCTTTCTTT
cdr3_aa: CSAKPGQGGGYTEAFF